This T cell receptor (beta chain) was profiled in a study of low-dose radiotherapy and immunotherapy resistance in tumors. The sample's time point: after trial treatment. Treatment of the sample: LDRT plus nivolumab, ipilimumab, low-dose cyclophosphamide and aspirin (RACIN trial). Germline assignment: CDR1 SGHVS and CDR2 FQNEAQ. Trimming pared 5 bases from V and 3 bases from J, leaving 8 bases between. CDR3 length: 12 residues. cDNA synthesis used a TRAV/TRBV-specific primer set for both chains. The authors ran approximately 20 PCR cycles to amplify TCRs with a constant-region primer and V-primer adapter. TCRdb analysed the reads with MiXCR anew, one entry per CDR3 protein. Altogether under 110,000 distinct CDR3 sequences are present, less than 25% being singletons, with the ten largest covering roughly 4.3%.

The starting material was PBMCs, obtained after low-dose radiotherapy plus immunotherapy. The rearrangement joins TRBV7-8 to TRBJ2-7; D is possibly TRBD2 (5 bases). The source is a male donor with prostate cancer. CDR3: CASSRRDYEQYF. Here the CDR3 DNA reads TGTGCCAGCAGCCGCCGGGACTACGAGCAGTACTTC.